Here is one T cell receptor (beta chain) with its context. Its antigen is as yet unknown. This sample stems from a study of beta chain features in type 1 diabetes. About the study: The patients were much like the healthy donors in age, gender and cell yields.

Findings of the study overall: The question of HLA type influencing TCRB rearrangement was one that remained unresolved here. Moderate but significant shortening of TCRB CDR3s was recorded in all four CD4+ subsets from Type 1 diabetes patients.

The germline V gene has CDR1 LNHDA and CDR2 SQIVND (reference sequence). This CDR3 has 12 residues. V was shortened by 1 base and J by 7 bases, with 4 bases between the two germline ends. Isolated RNA was reverse transcribed in full, so expressed TCRB transcripts were sequenced. Each sample of naive, central memory or regulatory T cells had, on average, about 3.57 million reads. Libraries were prepared by immunoSEQ multiplex PCR; TCRdb keeps only in-frame clonotypes and omits some of them. Found here are around 320,000 clones, around 15% of them singletons; the top ten hold approximately 7%. The chain combines TRBV19 with TRBJ2-2; unclear D gene. The origin of this receptor is a man aged 25-40 years in good health. Sequenced material: central memory CD4+ T cells from blood. CDR3 coding DNA: TGTGCCAGTAGTATAGTAGGCGGGGAGCTGTTTTTT. This sequence encodes CASSIVGGELFF.